This entry lists 27 T cell receptor beta chains sequenced from one sample in a study of Graves' ophthalmopathy and Graves' hyperthyroidism. The sequenced template was RNA, covering the TCR beta CDR3 region. A first-round RT-PCR used HTBI primers, followed by a second-round multiplex PCR. TCRdb redid the calling of the multiplex PCR reads with MiXCR, one entry per CDR3 protein. The sample shows over a million distinct CDR3 sequences, less than 45% of them seen only once. Specimen: peripheral blood or thyroid tissue (not recorded which). The origin of the receptors is an adult man with Graves' hyperthyroidism.

The V and J genes are TRBV29-1 and TRBJ2-5; tentatively, D is TRBD2 (6 bases). The V end lost 7 bases, the J end lost 11 bases, and 23 bases lay between the germline ends. CDR1 and CDR2 (germline): SQVTM, ANQGSEA. The CDR3 spans 13 residues. The CDR3 coding sequence is TGCAGCGATGGGGGGATTGGAGCAGATACGCAGTACTTC. Translated, it gives CSDGGIGADTQYF.

The rearrangement uses TRBV15 and TRBJ2-7; a possible D gene is TRBD2 (5 bases). The CDR3 is made up of 15 amino acids. Germline V lookup: CDR1 LNHNV, CDR2 YYDKDF (reference sequence). The ends were cut back, 1 base at V and 1 base at J, with 11 bases in the middle. In DNA, the CDR3 is TGTGCCACCAGCAGAGGAGGGTCCCTATCCTACGAGCAGTACTTC. Amino acid sequence: CATSRGGSLSYEQYF.

This clonotype was observed at least ten times. The rearrangement joins TRBV24-1 to TRBJ2-5, with TRBD2 matching 15 bases. Per germline, CDR1 KGHDR and CDR2 SFDVKD. The CDR3 has 18 amino acids. The J segment lost 2 bases and the V segment lost 5 bases, leaving 8 bases of the junction unmatched. CDR3 nucleotide sequence: TGTGCCACCAGTGCTCACCCGGGACTAGCGGGAGGACAAGAGACCCAGTACTTC. Translation: CATSAHPGLAGGQETQYF.

The V and J genes are TRBV12-3 or TRBV12-4 and TRBJ2-2; 7 nucleotides line up with TRBD1. The CDR3 length is 15 residues. J lost 3 bases, V lost 6 bases, and 7 bases had no gene match. CDR3 DNA sequence: TGTGCCAGCAGACTACAGGGGACGGACACCGGGGAGCTGTTTTTT. Protein product: CASRLQGTDTGELFF.

This clonotype was observed at least ten times. The chain has TRBV10-1 and TRBJ1-2; D is unresolved. Germline CDR1 reads WNHNN; CDR2 reads SYGVQD (reference sequence). This CDR3 is built from 13 residues. V was shortened by 4 bases and J by 2 bases, with 8 bases between the two germline ends. This CDR3 reads CASSVGPNYGYTF. CDR3 DNA: TGCGCCAGCAGTGTCGGACCGAACTATGGCTACACCTTC.

Note on this clonotype: At one boundary the junction diverges from the germline segment, which might be a read error. This chain uses TRBV10-3 with TRBJ1-5; D unclear. Germline CDR1 reads ENHRY; CDR2 reads SYGVKD. The CDR3 runs to 15 residues. The CDR3 DNA reads as TGTGCCAGCAGTGAACCCCCGAATAGCAATCAGCCCCAGCATTTT. Residues: CASSEPPNSNQPQHF.

The chain carries TRBV10-3 and TRBJ2-5; D possibly corresponds to TRBD1 (6 bases). V was cut by 6 bases and J by 5 bases, with 19 bases left in between. Looked up from germline, CDR1 is ENHRY and CDR2 is SYGVKD. The CDR3 contains 15 residues. For the CDR3, the DNA is TGTGCCATCAGGATTGACAGGACCGGCCGGGAGACCCAGTACTTC. Amino acid sequence: CAIRIDRTGRETQYF.

V and J are TRBV27 and TRBJ1-6; a possible D gene is TRBD1 (5 bases). V lost 5 bases and J 2 bases, leaving 16 bases between the germline ends. The CDR3 has 17 residues. Per the germline V gene, CDR1 is MNHEY and CDR2 is SMNVEV (reference sequence). CDR3 DNA: TGTGCCAGCAGTCCCCGGGGCAGGGTCACCTATAATTCACCCCTCCACTTT. Its protein product is CASSPRGRVTYNSPLHF.

V gene TRBV5-1 combines with J gene TRBJ2-6; D is ambiguous. The CDR3 spans 16 residues. Germline V lookup: CDR1 SGHRS, CDR2 YFSETQ. V shed 3 bases and J shed 0 bases, with 10 bases lying between them. The CDR3 loop is CASSWETNSGANVLTF. DNA for the CDR3: TGCGCCAGCAGCTGGGAAACCAACTCTGGGGCCAACGTCCTGACTTTC.

This clonotype was found once. Its ends do not fully match the called genes, so a read error is possible. This chain joins TRBV12-3 or TRBV12-4 and TRBJ2-6; tentative D call: TRBD2 (6 bases). The CDR3 is made up of 14 amino acids. The CDR3 DNA is TGTGCCAGCGGTCGCGGGACTGGGGCCAACGTCCCGACTTTC. The encoded protein is CASGRGTGANVPTF.

This clonotype was counted only a few times. The chain employs TRBV30 and TRBJ2-6; no reliable D call. The CDR3 consists of 15 residues. Germline assignment: CDR1 GTSNPN and CDR2 SVGIG (reference sequence). V lost 2 bases and J lost 1, with 9 bases in between. This CDR3 reads CAWSLPQSGANVLTF. The CDR3 nucleotides are TGTGCCTGGAGTCTTCCCCAATCTGGGGCCAACGTCCTGACTTTC.

The sample holds a few counts of this clonotype. The chain recombines TRBV2 with TRBJ2-5; D not certain. The CDR3 is made up of 12 amino acids. V was trimmed by 4 bases and J by 3 bases, leaving 6 bases between them. In germline, CDR1 is SNHLY, CDR2 FYNNEI. The CDR3 spells CASSVIKETQYF. Written as DNA, the CDR3 is TGTGCCAGCAGTGTAATCAAAGAGACCCAGTACTTC.

As for this clonotype: A much more abundant neighbour one base away suggests this may be a read error. The V call is TRBV5-5, the J call TRBJ2-7; D ambiguous. Trimming pared 0 bases from V and 5 bases from J, leaving 12 bases between. Germline CDR1 is SGHKS and CDR2 is YYEKEE (reference sequence). This CDR3 is 14 amino acids long. CDR3 sequence reads: CASSLVWLTDEQYF. CDR3 DNA sequence: TGTGCCAGCAGCTTGGTATGGCTGACGGACGAGCAGTACTTC.

CDR3 in amino acids: CASSSHPQGTQQYF. The CDR3 DNA reads TGTGCCAGCAGCTCGCACCCCCAGGGTACTCAGCAGTACTTC. This sequence joins TRBV11-2 and TRBJ2-7, with a possible D match to TRBD1 (5 bases). The CDR3 is 14 residues long. With 4 bases removed from V and 8 bases from J, the gap between germline ends came to 18 bases. Germline-derived CDR1 and CDR2 are SGHAT and FQNNGV.

This clonotype was detected ten times or more. The chain links TRBV6-1 to TRBJ1-5; no clear D. The CDR3 has 13 residues. The ends were cut back, 2 bases at V and 7 bases at J, with 9 bases in the middle. CDR1 is MNHNS, CDR2 SASEGT, per germline. The chain's CDR3 is CASSERERQPQHF. The DNA for the CDR3 is TGTGCCAGCAGTGAACGGGAGCGCCAGCCCCAGCATTTT.

CDR3: CASSPIGGVGYGYTF. The CDR3, as DNA: TGTGCCAGCAGTCCCATTGGGGGGGTGGGCTATGGCTACACCTTC. The V and J genes are TRBV28 and TRBJ1-2, with D possibly being TRBD1 (5 bases). This CDR3 contains 15 residues. Trimming removed 5 bases from V and 4 bases from J, with 17 bases in between. Germline CDR1 MDHEN, CDR2 SYDVKM.

The chain couples TRBV29-1 to TRBJ2-7; 7 bases match TRBD1. J gave up 3 bases and V 8 bases, and 10 bases lay outside the gene matches. The CDR3 covers 13 residues. CDR1 is SQVTM, CDR2 ANQGSEA, per germline. The CDR3 loop reads CSLRTGGYYEQYF. CDR3 coding DNA: TGCAGCCTTAGGACAGGCGGATACTACGAGCAGTACTTC.

Comments on this clonotype: Since the CDR3 does not end with the conserved phenylalanine or tryptophan, this likely comes from a read error. This sequence joins TRBV5-1 and TRBJ1-2; D ambiguous. This CDR3 region has 14 residues. Looked up from germline, CDR1 is SGHRS and CDR2 is YFSETQ. CDR3 DNA sequence: TGTGCCAGCAGCTTGGAGTTACTAAACTATGGCTACACCTCC. Amino acids: CASSLELLNYGYTS.

In its sample, this clonotype was seen a few times. This chain uses TRBV12-3 or TRBV12-4 with TRBJ2-6; D perhaps matches TRBD1 (5 bases). The CDR3 is 16 residues long. Between the trimmed V and J ends, which lost 6 bases and 2 bases, there was a span of 14 bases. In DNA, the CDR3 is TGTGCCAGCAGCAGGGAAAGGGTTCCTGGGGCCAACGTCCTGACTTTC. This encodes CASSRERVPGANVLTF.

This clonotype has ten or more counts. The genes are TRBV5-1 and TRBJ2-5; D is unresolved. The germline CDR1 and CDR2 sequences are SGHRS and YFSETQ. Trimming took off 4 bases at V and 4 bases at J, with 11 bases between the two ends. This CDR3 spans 13 amino acids. CDR3 region: CASSPLARETQYF. The CDR3, as DNA: TGCGCCAGCAGCCCCCTCGCACGAGAGACCCAGTACTTC.

The rearrangement uses TRBV10-3 and TRBJ1-2; D may be TRBD1 (6 bases). Germline-derived CDR1 and CDR2 are ENHRY and SYGVKD. CDR3 length: 12 amino acids. Trimming left V 5 bases short and J 9 bases short, with 13 bases between. This chain's CDR3 is CAISPVGGRYTF. The CDR3 DNA follows: TGTGCCATCAGTCCGGTGGGGGGGCGCTACACCTTC.

About this clonotype: A much more abundant neighbour one base away suggests this may be a read error. This sequence joins TRBV7-2 and TRBJ2-7; D gene uncertain. The germline CDR1 and CDR2 sequences are SGHTA and FQGNSA. The CDR3 length is 16 residues. The DNA for the CDR3 is TGTGCCAGCAGCTGGCCTGGGTTCGGGCAGTCGTACGAGCAGCACTTC. Amino acid sequence: CASSWPGFGQSYEQHF.

This clonotype was counted a few times. V is TRBV9 and J is TRBJ2-7; 8 bases align to TRBD1. The germline V gene encodes CDR1 SGDLS and CDR2 YYNGEE. Trimming took 4 bases from V and 5 from J; bases not matched to a gene: 8. This CDR3 is 14 amino acids long. The CDR3 region has the DNA TGTGCCAGCAGCCCACGACAGGGGATCAACGAGCAGTACTTC. This codes for CASSPRQGINEQYF.

Ten or more counts support this clonotype. V usage is TRBV11-2 and J usage is TRBJ1-4; D is unresolved. The CDR3 sequence is 15 residues long. Trimming left V 5 bases short and J 8 bases short, with 18 bases between. The germline V gene encodes CDR1 SGHAT and CDR2 FQNNGV. The DNA for the CDR3 is TGTGCCAGCAGCGCACGGTCTGGGTCACTGGAAAAACTGTTTTTT. As protein: CASSARSGSLEKLFF.

DNA for the CDR3: TGTGCCAGCAGCCAGGACCAGGGGTCCTATGGCTACACCTTC. Residues: CASSQDQGSYGYTF. This chain uses TRBV7-9 with TRBJ1-2, with D maybe TRBD1 (6 bases). The CDR3 is 14 amino acids. Trimming shortened V by 5 bases and J by 4 bases, and 14 bases separated the two germline ends. In germline, CDR1 is SEHNR, CDR2 FQNEAQ (reference sequence). Filled out from reference TRBV7-9 and TRBJ1-2, the complete variable domain reads DTGVSQNPRHKITKRGQNVTFRCDPISEHNRLYWYRQTLGQGPEFLTYFQNEAQLEKSRLLSDRFSAERPKGSFSTLEIQRTEQGDSAMYLCASSQDQGSYGYTFGSGTRLTVV.

This clonotype was seen at least ten times. For the CDR3, the DNA is TGCGCCAGCAGGGAATACAGGGGCAACGAGCAGTACTTC. It specifies CASREYRGNEQYF. The V call is TRBV5-1, the J call TRBJ2-7, with 7 positions matching TRBD1. The CDR3 covers 13 residues. Germline CDR1 and CDR2: SGHRS and YFSETQ. Trimming cost V 5 bases and J 5 bases; bases outside gene matches: 7.

The chain employs TRBV12-3 or TRBV12-4 and TRBJ2-7; no firm D call. Trimming left V 3 bases short and J 0 bases short, with 9 bases between. The CDR3 totals 14 residues. CDR3 in amino acids: CASSFEADSYEQYF. The DNA for the CDR3 is TGTGCCAGCAGTTTTGAGGCTGACTCCTACGAGCAGTACTTC.